Presented here are 8 T cell receptor beta chains from one specimen sequenced in a study of T-cell reconstitution after alpha-beta-depleted transplantation in children (dated by TCRdb to the mid-2010s). Libraries were prepared through PCR. Sequencer: Illumina HiSeq 2500. TCR library preparation used molecular barcoding, with unique molecular identifiers applied to normalize quantification of the TCRbeta repertoire. TCRdb ran its own pipeline on the public reads, namely fastp trimming at Q25 and MiXCR clone calling, and kept in-frame beta chains. A single entry per CDR3 protein holds the most common genes and DNA from its merged rows. The sample table shows about 640,000 distinct CDR3 sequences, and 16% are seen once. The ten largest clones add up to 0.8% to 1.1% of the sample. The source material was PBMCs from the stem cell graft donor, sampled from the stem cell graft. These receptor sequences come from a human donor who donated a stem cell graft to a child with acute myeloid leukemia.

This clonotype was seen ten or more times. The chain links TRBV20-1 to TRBJ1-6; 7 bases map to TRBD1. The CDR3 runs 14 residues. CDR1 and CDR2 (germline): DFQATT, SNEGSKA (reference sequence). V shed 5 bases, J shed 12 bases, and the junction held 13 bases outside the gene matches. DNA of the CDR3: TGCAGTGCTCGAGGGACAGTCCTATTGGGACCCCTCCACTTT. This sequence encodes CSARGTVLLGPLHF.

CDR3 DNA: TGTGCCAGCAGCCCTAGGACAGACCTACAAGAGACCCAGTACTTC. Residues: CASSPRTDLQETQYF. The chain employs TRBV7-9 and TRBJ2-5, with a possible D match to TRBD1 (6 bases). The CDR3 has 15 amino acids. Trimming took off 5 bases at V and 2 bases at J, with 15 bases between the two ends. Germline CDR1 and CDR2: SEHNR and FQNEAQ (reference sequence).

This clonotype appeared a few times. This sequence joins TRBV18 and TRBJ2-7, with unresolved D. The germline gives CDR1 KGHSH, CDR2 LQKENI. The V end was cut by 2 bases, the J end by 4 bases, with 15 bases between. The CDR3 consists of 15 residues. This CDR3 is CASSPAGQSSYEQYF. The CDR3, as DNA: TGTGCCAGCTCACCAGCCGGGCAGAGCTCGTACGAGCAGTACTTC.

This clonotype appeared a few times. The chain is built from TRBV7-9 and TRBJ2-7, with D maybe TRBD1 (6 bases). Germline CDR1 SEHNR, CDR2 FQNEAQ (reference sequence). This CDR3 is built from 13 residues. The V end was cut by 5 bases, the J end by 2 bases, with 10 bases between. The CDR3 sequence is CASSHGQTYEQYV. In DNA form, the CDR3 reads TGTGCCAGCAGCCACGGACAGACCTACGAGCAGTACGTC.

V is TRBV4-3 and J is TRBJ1-1; D ambiguous. The V end lost 1 base, the J end lost 1 base, and 7 bases lay between the germline ends. Germline V gene data show CDR1 as LGHNA and CDR2 as YSLEER. The CDR3 is made up of 14 amino acids. Here the CDR3 reads CASSQAVWNTEAFF. The CDR3 nucleotides read TGCGCCAGCAGCCAAGCGGTGTGGAACACTGAAGCTTTCTTT.

This clonotype was seen many times. The chain joins TRBV6-5 to TRBJ1-6; 8 nucleotides line up with TRBD1. The CDR3 covers 18 residues. Germline trimming cut 1 base from V and 1 base from J; bases unmatched to any gene: 6. Germline V lookup: CDR1 MNHEY, CDR2 SVGAGI. In nucleotides, the CDR3 is TGTGCCAGCAGTTACTACGGACAGGGTAGTTCCTATAATTCACCCCTCCACTTT. It translates to CASSYYGQGSSYNSPLHF.

This clonotype has ten or more counts. The chain joins TRBV20-1 to TRBJ2-3; D remains ambiguous. Germline V gives CDR1 DFQATT, CDR2 SNEGSKA (reference sequence). The length of the CDR3 is 12 residues. The V gene lost 3 bases and the J gene lost 2 bases, with 6 bases spanning the gap. This CDR3 reads CSASISTDTQYF. The CDR3, as DNA: TGCAGTGCTAGTATTTCCACAGATACGCAGTATTTT.

This clonotype was counted ten times or more. The chain joins TRBV29-1 to TRBJ1-2; D gene uncertain. The length of the CDR3 is 13 residues. The V gene lost 0 bases and the J gene lost 4 bases, with 9 bases spanning the gap. CDR1 and CDR2 (germline): SQVTM, ANQGSEA. The CDR3 DNA is TGCAGCGTTGAAGATCCCCAGTCCTATGGCTACACCTTC. This encodes CSVEDPQSYGYTF.